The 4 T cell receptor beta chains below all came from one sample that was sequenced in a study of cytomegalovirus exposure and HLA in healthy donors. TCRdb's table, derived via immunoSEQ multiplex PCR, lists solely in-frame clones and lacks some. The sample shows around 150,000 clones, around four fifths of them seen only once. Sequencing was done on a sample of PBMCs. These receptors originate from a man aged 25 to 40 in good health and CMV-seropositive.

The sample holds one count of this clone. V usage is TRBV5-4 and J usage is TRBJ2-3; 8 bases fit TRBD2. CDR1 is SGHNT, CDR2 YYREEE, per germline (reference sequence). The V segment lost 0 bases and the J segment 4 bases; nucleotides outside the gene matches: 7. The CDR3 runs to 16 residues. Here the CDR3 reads CASSLELVAGPDTQYF. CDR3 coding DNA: TGTGCCAGCAGCTTGGAGTTGGTAGCGGGGCCAGATACGCAGTATTTT. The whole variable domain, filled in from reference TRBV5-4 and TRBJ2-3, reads ETGVTQSPTHLIKTRGQQVTLRCSSQSGHNTVSWYQQALGQGPQFIFQYYREEENGRGNFPPRFSGLQFPNYSSELNVNALELDDSALYLCASSLELVAGPDTQYFGPGTRLTVL.

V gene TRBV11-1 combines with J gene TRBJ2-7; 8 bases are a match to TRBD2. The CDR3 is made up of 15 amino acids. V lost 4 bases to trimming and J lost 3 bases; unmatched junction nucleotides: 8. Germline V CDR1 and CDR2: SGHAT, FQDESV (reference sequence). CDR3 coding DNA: TGTGCCAGCAGCTCAACGGGAGGGACGGGCTACGAGCAGTACTTC. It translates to CASSSTGGTGYEQYF.

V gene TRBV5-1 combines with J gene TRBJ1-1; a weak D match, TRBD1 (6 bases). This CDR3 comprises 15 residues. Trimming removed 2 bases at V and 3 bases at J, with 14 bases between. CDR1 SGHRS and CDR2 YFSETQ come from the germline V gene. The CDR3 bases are TGCGCCAGCAGCTTTACCGGGACACCCGACACTGAAGCTTTCTTT. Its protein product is CASSFTGTPDTEAFF.

Here the CDR3 reads CASSLQGVSYNEQFF. The DNA of the CDR3 is TGTGCCAGCAGCCTACAGGGGGTCTCCTACAATGAGCAGTTCTTC. The V call is TRBV14, the J call TRBJ2-1, with TRBD1 identical over 8 bases. The CDR3 is 15 amino acids. With V trimmed by 4 bases and J by 0 bases, 2 bases remained unmatched. The germline CDR1 and CDR2 sequences are SGHDN and FVKESK. Full variable domain (outside the CDR3, taken from reference TRBV14 and TRBJ2-1): EAGVTQFPSHSVIEKGQTVTLRCDPISGHDNLYWYRRVMGKEIKFLLHFVKESKQDESGMPNNRFLAERTGGTYSTLKVQPAELEDSGVYFCASSLQGVSYNEQFFGPGTRLTVL.